This T cell receptor (beta chain) was identified in a study of glioma-infiltrating T cells after dendritic cell vaccination. Study background: Monocyte-derived dendritic cells, cultured seven days with IL-4 and GM-CSF, were pulsed with autologous tumor lysate.

General study findings and limits: Few patients contributed both blood and tumor specimens. Patients with more pretreatment TILs had longer time to progression and survival. Higher TCR clonality did not directly relate to longer survival.

This clone has a single count. Its antigen remains unidentified. Time point meaning: after dendritic cell vaccination, including at tumor progression/relapse. Assay: immunoSEQ multiplex PCR; the TCRdb copy retains only in-frame clones and omits some. The repertoire consists of 55,000 to 75,000 clones, with approximately 83% occurring once and the leading ten covering 15% to 18%. This clonotype was obtained from a human donor with glioblastoma. The source material was blood, sampled after dendritic cell vaccination.

CDR3 region: CASSRGRGSSYEQYF. In DNA form, the CDR3 reads TGTGCCAGCAGCCGGGGGAGGGGGAGCTCCTACGAGCAGTACTTC. The genes are TRBV5-4 and TRBJ2-5; a weak D match, TRBD2 (7 bases). The DNA matches TRBJ2-7 better at its end, which makes the J call doubtful. The V gene's germline CDR1 is SGHNT and CDR2 YYREEE (reference sequence). This CDR3 region has 15 residues.